There are many counts of the clone carrying this T cell receptor (beta chain). The CDR3 totals 14 residues. The V end lost 1 base, the J end lost 6 bases, and 9 bases lay between the germline ends. Germline CDR1 reads MNHEY; CDR2 reads SVGAGI. The data stem from a study of CD8+CD57+ T cells in acquired aplastic anemia. TCR beta VDJ combinations and CDR3 sequences were profiled from genomic DNA. TCRdb re-called the reads with MiXCR, one entry per CDR3 protein. Seen here are roughly 180,000 distinct CDR3 sequences, around half observed once, and the top ten hold around 2.7%. The rearrangement joins TRBV6-5 to TRBJ2-2; D unresolved. The specimen sequenced was sorted CD4+, CD8+, or CD8+CD57+ T cells (not recorded which) from PBMCs. This TCR was recovered from a human donor in good health. CDR3: CASSYYRRAGELFF. The CDR3 DNA follows: TGTGCCAGCAGTTACTACCGGAGAGCCGGGGAGCTGTTTTTT.